Included here is one T cell receptor beta chain sequence, with context. Its antigen is unidentified. A split of CD4+ cells into CD45RA+ naive and CD45RA-negative memory subsets was performed. The sample is drawn from a study of shared clonotypes between healthy human individuals. Points from the study as a whole: Non-shared clonotypes displayed generation probabilities falling below those of clonotypes present in all four donors.

The CDR3 has 15 residues. From germline, CDR1 is MNHNY and CDR2 SVGAGI (reference sequence). V was shortened by 0 bases and J by 4 bases, with 12 bases between the two germline ends. Repertoires were generated with immunoSEQ multiplex PCR, while TCRdb's copy carries only in-frame clones and drops some. This sample has roughly 2 million clones, with approximately 94% found just once. The clonotype comes from a young man in good health. The sample was naive CD4+ T cells sorted from blood. The subset here: CD45RA+ positively selected. V gene TRBV6-6 combines with J gene TRBJ1-2; the D gene is possibly TRBD1 (5 bases). The CDR3 coding sequence is TGTGCCAGCAGTTACTCGCGGGGGTCAGGCTATGGCTACACCTTC. This codes for CASSYSRGSGYGYTF.